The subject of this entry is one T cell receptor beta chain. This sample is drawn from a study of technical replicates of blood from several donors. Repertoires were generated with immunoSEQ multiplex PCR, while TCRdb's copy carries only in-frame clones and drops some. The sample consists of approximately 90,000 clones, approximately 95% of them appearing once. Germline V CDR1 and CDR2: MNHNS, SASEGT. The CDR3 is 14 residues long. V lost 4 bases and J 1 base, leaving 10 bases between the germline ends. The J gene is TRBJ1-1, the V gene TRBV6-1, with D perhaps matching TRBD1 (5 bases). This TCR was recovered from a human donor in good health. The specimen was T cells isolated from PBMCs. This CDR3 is CASSVYTGNTEAFF. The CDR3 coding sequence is TGTGCCAGCAGTGTATATACAGGGAACACTGAAGCTTTCTTT.